The source of this TCR beta chain is a study of T cells in Graves' hyperthyroidism and ophthalmopathy. General study results and limits: A 13 V-J model separated ophthalmopathy from stable hyperthyroidism.

Researchers barred patients who had uncontrolled infection, other autoimmune disease, pregnancy or lactation. This clonotype was counted a few times. The antigen is not known. Amplification of TCR beta CDR3 regions used RNA as the template. Carried out on the TCR CDR3, a first-round RT-PCR used the HTBI primer set. Each CDR3 protein is one row after TCRdb ran MiXCR on the multiplex PCR reads. The sample shows over 400,000 distinct CDR3 sequences, about 22% of them seen only once. There are 12 residues in the CDR3. Germline CDR1 and CDR2: MDHEN and SYDVKM. V lost 3 bases, J lost 8 bases, and 10 bases lay in between.

Input material: blood. V gene TRBV28 combines with J gene TRBJ1-1; D is ambiguous. The clonotype comes from a woman in her 70s with Graves' ophthalmopathy. CDR3 loop: CASSFVPREAFF. CDR3 nucleotide sequence: TGTGCCAGCAGTTTTGTACCCAGGGAAGCTTTCTTT. The full variable domain, in which reference TRBV28 and TRBJ1-1 provide the parts outside the CDR3, is DVKVTQSSRYLVKRTGEKVFLECVQDMDHENMFWYRQDPGLGLRLIYFSYDVKMKEKGDIPEGYSVSREKKERFSLILESASTNQTSMYLCASSFVPREAFFGQGTRLTVV.